Each of the 4 T cell receptor beta chains below was sequenced from the same sample in a study of pediatric ulcerative colitis. Some clones are missing from TCRdb's copy, which holds only in-frame ones; the method was immunoSEQ multiplex PCR. The table lists approximately 60,000 clones, 70% to 90% of them singletons. Input material: blood. The receptors originated from a boy between 10 and 17 years old with severe ulcerative colitis.

With regard to this clone: Other DNA sequences in the same sample also yield this CDR3. This chain connects TRBV7-9 to TRBJ2-6, with D unclear. Germline CDR1 reads SEHNR; CDR2 reads FQNEAQ (reference sequence). The CDR3 loop spans 13 amino acids. The CDR3 protein is CVGRPSGANVLTF. The CDR3 region has the DNA TGTGTCGGGCGACCATCTGGGGCCAACGTCCTGACTTTC.

This clone showed up just a few times. This chain joins TRBV5-1 and TRBJ2-2, with D unresolved. Germline assignment: CDR1 SGHRS and CDR2 YFSETQ. Trimming cost V 0 bases and J 3 bases, with 6 bases left between them. The CDR3 runs 14 residues. The CDR3 region is CASSLGQHTGELFF. The CDR3 nucleotides read TGCGCCAGCAGCTTGGGGCAACACACCGGGGAGCTGTTTTTT.

The chain uses TRBV6-1 and TRBJ1-2, with 8 positions matching TRBD1. The CDR3 extends over 15 amino acids. Germline V gene data show CDR1 as MNHNS and CDR2 as SASEGT. Germline trimming cut 3 bases from V and 4 bases from J; bases unmatched to any gene: 7. CDR3 DNA: TGTGCCAGCAGTGAGCAGACAGGGGTATTCTATGGCTACACCTTC. Residues: CASSEQTGVFYGYTF.

V is TRBV6-5 and J is TRBJ2-7; TRBD2 might be the D (7 bases). Germline V gives CDR1 MNHEY, CDR2 SVGAGI. This CDR3 is 14 amino acids long. V was pared by 2 bases and J by 5 bases, with 13 bases between. CDR3 region: CASSYGGAGDEQYF. CDR3 nucleotide sequence: TGTGCCAGCAGTTACGGGGGGGCTGGCGACGAGCAGTACTTC.